The rows below give T cell receptor beta chains drawn from one sample of a study of T cells in Graves' hyperthyroidism and ophthalmopathy. TCRdb independently ran MiXCR on the multiplex PCR reads; one entry per CDR3 protein. The table has about 560,000 distinct CDR3 sequences, about a sixth seen once. The sequenced sample consisted of blood. These receptor sequences come from a woman aged 25-40 years with Graves' hyperthyroidism. CDR3s include the opening cysteine and the closing phenylalanine or tryptophan. The D gene is left open where the match is weak.

V,D,CDR3
TRBV15,TRBD2,CATSSPRTSGSFVHEQFF
TRBV6-6,-,CASSYSIPARGPGSNYGYTF
TRBV7-9,TRBD1,CASSAEGWTGAYEQYF
TRBV5-1,TRBD2,CASSGPGLAGASNTGELFF
TRBV5-8,-,CASSLFFVSEQFF
TRBV6-1,-,CASSEIGGAGYEQYF
TRBV20-1,TRBD2,CSASGASGRIWVADTQYF
TRBV3-1,-,CASSQGQRWGYEQYF
TRBV5-1,-,CASSLEGRVGETQYF
TRBV29-1,TRBD1,CSVETGVTGELFF
TRBV27,-,CASSLGGPSSYNEQFF
TRBV2,TRBD1,CALVGTDSLPGYTF
TRBV24-1,TRBD1,CATARGQGKNEQFF
TRBV3-1,-,CASSLLGMTEAFF
TRBV20-1,TRBD2,CSASWRRASGSIHEQYF
TRBV7-9,-,CASTGARADTQYF
TRBV5-6,-,CASSLWPLSENEQFF
TRBV20-1,-,CSASVPPSDEQFF
TRBV28,TRBD1,CASISRTGNNYGYTF
TRBV12-5,-,CASGFYPGKSTDTQYF
TRBV19,-,CASSIAQSYQPQHF
TRBV19,TRBD2,CASMGFWASGAYNEQFF
TRBV19,-,CASSILAPRSNQPQHF
TRBV11-1,-,CASRSGNDMNTQYF
TRBV12-3/TRBV12-4,TRBD1,CASIRTGGNNQPQHF
TRBV11-2,-,CASSTRETQYF
TRBV20-1,TRBD1,CSAREILEKGGDYGYTF
TRBV27,-,CASIGGNTGELFF
TRBV30,-,CAASRDGGLNTEAFF
TRBV6-2/TRBV6-3,TRBD1,CASSPTRSSGTGWDGNEQFF
TRBV13,TRBD2,CASSFSGSSPGELFF
TRBV5-1,-,CASSFAQELFF
TRBV20-1,TRBD1,CSHQPPRTGKPRTYGYTF
TRBV3-1,-,CASSQDSAGGNTIYF
TRBV3-1,-,CASSQISANAEAFF
TRBV20-1,-,CSARSGPLAKNIQYF
TRBV11-2,-,CASSPFSGNTIYF
TRBV6-6,TRBD1,CASSYPSGQGTEAFF
TRBV6-2/TRBV6-3,-,CASVGTTNTGELFF
TRBV3-1,TRBD2,CASSQDLSGRGQETQYF
TRBV30,-,CASPHRGGGEQYF
TRBV30,-,CAWRGINRGYTF
TRBV30,TRBD2,CAWSNSGRGYIQYF
TRBV20-1,-,CSARPGSITYEQYF
TRBV11-2,-,CASSLVSLRGKNIQYF
TRBV27,-,CASSLLGDHQETQYF
TRBV20-1,-,CSAPGSTDTQYF
TRBV29-1,-,CSVSPTGDRTDTQYF